This T cell receptor beta chain came from a study of response to subunit inactivated influenza vaccine. Looked up from germline, CDR1 is MGHDK and CDR2 is SYGVNS. There are 16 residues in the CDR3. V was cut by 2 bases and J by 5 bases, with 18 bases left in between. Only a few counts were recorded for this clonotype. TCRdb re-derived calls from the RT-PCR reads in MiXCR, one entry per CDR3 protein. The sample lists around 580,000 distinct CDR3 sequences; approximately 10% were seen once. The J gene is TRBJ2-5, the V gene TRBV25-1; D is unresolved. The TCR sequence derives from a man aged 45 to 65 who received an inactivated influenza vaccine. This specimen was PBMCs from blood, taken on the day of vaccination. DNA for the CDR3: TGTGCCAGCAGTGAAGGGTCTGGTCGTCTAAGGGAGACCCAGTACTTC. Protein sequence: CASSEGSGRLRETQYF.